This T cell receptor (beta chain) comes out of a study of CDR3 diversity in severe acne. From the PCR reads, TCRdb called clonotypes with MiXCR, one entry per CDR3 protein. Of over 70,000 distinct CDR3 sequences in the sample, over 40% were seen once. Germline CDR1 reads SNHLY; CDR2 reads FYNNEI. This CDR3 is built from 13 residues. V lost 4 bases to trimming and J lost 0 bases, with 4 bases between them. This clonotype was observed a few times. The chain links TRBV2 to TRBJ1-5; D is unresolved. This receptor was obtained from a male donor in good health, without acne. Sequencing was carried out using blood. Here the CDR3 DNA reads TGTGCCAGCAGTGGACGTAGCAATCAGCCCCAGCATTTT. It encodes CASSGRSNQPQHF.